The rows below give T cell receptor beta chains drawn from one sample of a study of blood T cells in healthy people across ages. TCRdb re-analysed the 5' RACE reads in MiXCR, keeping a single row per CDR3 protein. The data contain around 940,000 distinct CDR3 sequences, about 51% of them singletons. Sequencing was performed on blood. Receptors originate from a woman aged 55-70 years in good health. Each CDR3 is given without its conserved first and last residue. Each record gives: J gene, V gene, CDR3 protein.

>TRBJ2-7|TRBV29-1
SVVGGRVHEQY
>TRBJ1-2|TRBV5-1
ASSLAAGGGQLDGYT
>TRBJ1-2|TRBV12-3/TRBV12-4
ASSLVGNHGYT
>TRBJ2-1|TRBV6-5
ASSGGRSYNEQF
>TRBJ2-3|TRBV10-3
AISAGDTQY
>TRBJ1-6|TRBV20-1
SATGNSPLH
>TRBJ2-7|TRBV10-1
ASSETYSYVQY
>TRBJ2-7|TRBV4-3
ASSQDTRDEQY
>TRBJ2-7|TRBV29-1
SVVPGLACEQY
>TRBJ2-2|TRBV27
ASSTLDNTGELF
>TRBJ2-1|TRBV4-3
ASSQDLSPSGNRPNEQF
>TRBJ2-7|TRBV6-2/TRBV6-3
ASSFRSGRAANEQY
>TRBJ2-3|TRBV7-2
ASSLWVGRFTDTQY
>TRBJ2-7|TRBV7-2
ASSGYLTHEQY
>TRBJ2-3|TRBV7-6
ASSKRGSGFRTDTQY
>TRBJ2-5|TRBV6-2/TRBV6-3
ASSGDSAKLQETQY
>TRBJ2-1|TRBV14
ASSQGTSGGNEQF
>TRBJ2-3|TRBV27
ASSSTRVAADTQY
>TRBJ1-4|TRBV7-2
ASSPQGGGQGTFGEKLF
>TRBJ2-1|TRBV29-1
SVEGSTRGYNEQF